This T cell receptor (beta chain) comes out of a study of cytomegalovirus exposure and HLA in healthy donors (dated by TCRdb to about 2017). Context from the whole study: In an earlier analysis of fewer than 750 of the donors, approximately 300 Gb of sequence data and just under 120 million unique TCR beta sequences from 180 million or so T cells were reported. An early release covering about 600 HLA-typed donors comprised around 300 gigabases of sequencing data and roughly 86 million unique TCR sequences. Of the 300 to 500 genotyped donors, roughly 80% were placed in the genetic ancestry cluster associated with self-reported Caucasian donors. The aim of the study was to test whether cataloging public T cell receptors could identify signatures of past pathogen exposure. The T cell repertoires of some 670 subjects were profiled by immunosequencing and related to cytomegalovirus serostatus. Besides the first cohort of 666 subjects, a separate validation cohort made up of 120 or so different subjects was used. The study combined high-throughput TCR immunosequencing, statistical association of individual TCRs with disease status, and machine learning to predict cytomegalovirus infection status. A later analysis re-examined previously published TCR beta repertoires from roughly 720 donors and added high-resolution HLA genotyping to investigate patterns of TCR occurrence. Rather than drawing on any new phenotypic data, the later analysis identified candidate immune exposures from TCR beta sequences and the way those sequences occurred across donors. To decide whether each TCR beta V gene segment behaved as functional or pseudogenic, an earlier analysis of fewer than 750 of the donors relied on high-throughput TCR beta sequencing. Alongside the repertoire data, information on donor age, sex, ethnicity and CMV serostatus was compiled. In a later genetic analysis, genome-wide SNP genotypes for about 55% of the roughly 700 donors were used, and that subset was treated as a discovery cohort. Every discovery cohort repertoire had been produced on one sequencing platform. HLA typing included class I and class II loci at four-digit resolution. The number of donors typed differed by locus, with about 629-640 for A, B, C, DRB1 and DQB1, 522 for DQA1, over 600 for DPA1, and 450 to 480 for DPB1. A few DR-DQ haplotypes were treated as single units for association and clustering because of strong linkage in the cohort. Across around 400 genotyped donors of the cohort, an average of roughly 200,000 unique TCR beta nucleotide sequences per donor were sequenced, and roughly 20% of those sequences were non-productive.

The method behind the library was the immunoSEQ multiplex PCR assay. A mixture of 60 forward primers for TCR Vbeta segments and 13 reverse primers for TCR Jbeta segments was used in the multiplex PCR. The CDR3 region of rearranged TCR beta genes was amplified from genomic DNA by a multiplex PCR assay. The amplified TCR beta libraries were sequenced on the Illumina HiSeq System as 87-base-pair reads. The paper's data handling went like this. A later analysis tallied 80 million to 95 million unique TCR beta chains across the 550 to 850 repertoires, and approximately 11 million of those chains were shared by two or more donors. A nearest-neighbor algorithm error-corrected the raw reads and collapsed the reads into unique sequences, merging closely related sequences to remove PCR and sequencing errors. V, D and J gene segments were assigned by aligning CDR3 sequences to IMGT reference sequences. For a sequence to be retained, a match of at least six nucleotides was required to both a V gene segment and a J gene segment. A rearrangement was called productive if the CDR3 had no stop codons and remained in frame with V and J, and every other rearrangement was called non-productive. CDR3 was defined according to IMGT convention as the region running from the second conserved V-encoded cysteine to the conserved J-encoded phenylalanine. The earlier analysis of roughly 590 of the donors excluded any sequence lacking an unambiguous match to a single V gene segment. An earlier analysis of several hundred of the donors called V segments functional above 56.7% productive rearrangements and segregating when the between-donor standard deviation exceeded 5%. A statistical classification framework was developed to diagnose cytomegalovirus status using the catalog of TCR beta chain sequences. A later analysis assigned V and J genes by comparing TCR nucleotide sequences with IMGT/GENE-DB human TR gene sequences. In a later analysis, CDR3 sequences and most-parsimonious VDJ recombination scenarios were assigned using the TCRdist pipeline. In a later analysis, each TCR beta chain was defined by its CDR3 amino acid sequence together with its V-gene family, and reads without a unique V-gene family were excluded. As a way to deal with suspected cross-contamination and a sequencing artifact, a later analysis dropped more than 500 nucleotide sequences that were highly shared and had low generation probability. In a later analysis, a clonal expansion index for each public chain was calculated from normalized within-repertoire ranks of inferred template counts. A later analysis computed generation probabilities with a VDJ recombination model fitted to out-of-frame rearrangements, and checked the results against IGoR. A later analysis scored TCR-TCR, TCR-HLA and TCR-CMV co-occurrence with hypergeometric tests, applying a repertoire-size bias correction to TCR pairs. False discovery rates were estimated in a later analysis by permuting HLA or CMV assignments 20 times. In a later analysis, co-occurring TCRs were grouped with DBSCAN, and TCRdist sequence similarity was added when clustering was performed within HLA-allele-positive subsets. Co-occurrence clustering excluded repertoires with fewer than 30,000 or more than 120,000 public chains, plus five with anomalous nucleotide sharing. This immuneACCESS table, as held by TCRdb, lists in-frame sequences with V and J called but not all clones. Of the missing ones, under half trace to an unresolved V gene in checked studies; the others have no known cause. That table furnishes V, J and clone size, whereas the DNA furnished D and trimming. The sample profile shows about 120,000 clones; roughly four fifths of them were found once. The ten largest clones take up roughly 3% of the sample.

Inclusive of the bounding cysteine and phenylalanine, the CDR3 is 15 residues long. The DNA shown is the 45-base CDR3, in frame from base 1. Relative to germline, V is missing 7 bases and J is missing 0 bases, with 8 bases of the junction outside any gene match. According to the germline V gene (reference sequence), CDR1 reads MNHNY and CDR2 reads SVGAGI. Overall results and qualifications from the work: Only TCR beta chains were sequenced in this cohort, and the absence of alpha or paired-chain data limited detectable features. Presence/absence analyses assumed roughly uniform sequencing depth across donors, an assumption that may not hold. In a later analysis, the rate of TCR association differed among HLA loci, with DRB1 alleles having the most associated TCRs and HLA-C alleles having the fewest. In a later genetic analysis, a missense DCLRE1C variant was associated with V-gene and J-gene trimming of TCR beta chains, and the association was replicated in an independent cohort. A further reported finding was that TCR beta sequences accurately predicted the HLA-A and HLA-B alleles for most subjects in the first cohort. According to the authors, the approach could potentially be generalized to other disease states and immunological phenotypes. Because counts were too low, roughly 17 rarely observed V segments, including chromosome 9 orphons, were left out of the earlier analysis of several hundred of the donors. Strong co-occurrence of HLA alleles, especially DR and DQ, made assigning TCR associations to individual alleles difficult. Some IMGT-functional V segments, including TRBV6-2 and TRBV6-3, could not be distinguished by the 87-base-pair reads and were therefore excluded. The classifier was reported to diagnose cytomegalovirus status with high specificity and sensitivity in both the original cohort and the validation cohort. A cluster of highly shared sequence variants was judged likely to be a technical artifact of the sequencing pipeline. A later analysis associated 15,000 or so TCR beta sequences with specific HLA alleles at a false discovery rate of 0.05. In an earlier analysis of fewer than 700 of the donors, most TCR beta V segments appeared in productive rearrangements about 87% or about 30% of the time, broadly matching IMGT annotations. Across donors, most TCR sequences were observed very rarely, whereas some public TCRs were present in many individuals. Compared with equally common non-associated chains, HLA-associated TCR beta chains in a later analysis were more clonally expanded and had lower generation probabilities. Most CMV-associated TCR beta chains appeared to be HLA-restricted in a later analysis, and the HLA associations seemed to be driven largely by CMV exposure. Several of the top co-occurrence clusters appeared to be linked to parvovirus B19, influenza, CMV and Epstein-Barr virus, according to a later analysis. Because HLA typing was unavailable for some donors at each locus, only the typed subset was used in association tests. Linkage disequilibrium might explain the correlated functional status among segregating V segments, but an unknown experimental factor could not be excluded. In a later genetic analysis, fewer N-insertions in productive TCRs were reported among donors in an Asian-associated ancestry cluster than the roughly 700-donor mean. The study gave a list of about 170 TCR beta chains associated with cytomegalovirus. CMV serostatus was the only immune exposure information available for the cohort. In vitro tests confirmed that three of the cytomegalovirus-associated TCR beta chains recognize cytomegalovirus antigens.

In total, approximately 700 healthy bone marrow donors made up the cohort. All cohort members were sampled while nominally healthy, although unrecorded immune exposures were likely present. The donor was CMV seropositive and was included in the group of around 300 seropositive cohort members. A peripheral blood sample was provided by each donor, and peripheral blood mononuclear cells were used for TCR beta sequencing. The Qiagen DNeasy Blood Extraction Kit was used to extract genomic DNA from the blood cell samples. About this clone: Its antigen is still unknown. Base quality data are lacking; no much larger clone is found one base away.

The sample was PBMCs. The chain is made from TRBV6-6 and TRBJ1-1; 7 bases in between match TRBD1. The origin of this receptor is a middle-aged woman in good health and CMV-seropositive. The encoded CDR3 is CASKPPTGMNTEAFF. The sequence in DNA is TGTGCCAGCAAACCGCCGACAGGGATGAACACTGAAGCTTTCTTT.